A selection of T cell receptor beta chains follows, all from one sample in a study of chemoradiotherapy in HPV16-positive cancers. TCRdb's copy holds only in-frame clones and misses some; the assay was immunoSEQ multiplex PCR. The table includes more than 3,000 clones, approximately 94% detected once. Sampling took place from a patient who underwent chemoradiotherapy. These receptors were taken from a human donor with HPV-associated anogenital cancer. Each CDR3 is given with its conserved first and last residue. The order of the fields is J gene, D gene, clone size, V gene, CDR3 protein, CDR3 DNA. A D gene is named only where the DNA matches it firmly. A clone size is listed for some rows: how often the clone was seen (once, few, many), or a class if it is expanded.

J: TRBJ1-2; D: -; size: few; V: TRBV4-1; CDR3: CASSSQGDYGYTF; DNA: TGCGCCAGCAGCTCGCAGGGCGACTATGGCTACACCTTC
J: TRBJ1-1; D: TRBD1; size: -; V: TRBV7-9; CDR3: CASSRTTGGQEAFF; DNA: TGTGCCAGCAGCCGTACTACAGGGGGACAAGAAGCTTTCTTT
J: TRBJ1-5; D: -; size: -; V: TRBV7-8; CDR3: CASSLEGNSNQPQHF; DNA: TGTGCCAGCAGCTTAGAGGGAAATAGCAATCAGCCCCAGCATTTT
J: TRBJ2-1; D: -; size: -; V: TRBV14; CDR3: CASSQLADKDNEQFF; DNA: TGTGCCAGCAGCCAGTTAGCGGATAAAGACAATGAGCAGTTCTTC
J: TRBJ1-5; D: -; size: -; V: TRBV28; CDR3: CASSPSGTSYSNQPQHF; DNA: TGTGCCAGCAGTCCGTCGGGAACCTCCTATAGCAATCAGCCCCAGCATTTT
J: TRBJ1-5; D: -; size: once; V: TRBV19; CDR3: CASNPRGYSNQPQHF; DNA: TGTGCCAGTAACCCCAGGGGATATAGCAATCAGCCCCAGCATTTT
J: TRBJ1-5; D: TRBD1; size: -; V: TRBV2; CDR3: CASTLGDSPNQPQHF; DNA: TGTGCCAGCACCCTCGGGGACAGTCCAAATCAGCCCCAGCATTTT
J: TRBJ1-5; D: TRBD1; size: -; V: TRBV6-6; CDR3: CASSFPGQVYNQPQHF; DNA: TGTGCCAGCAGTTTCCCAGGACAGGTGTACAATCAGCCCCAGCATTTT
J: TRBJ2-1; D: -; size: -; V: TRBV6-1; CDR3: CASRDNEQFF; DNA: TGTGCCAGCAGAGACAATGAGCAGTTCTTC
J: TRBJ1-2; D: -; size: -; V: TRBV6-1; CDR3: CASSPHVAENYGYTF; DNA: TGTGCCAGCAGTCCTCACGTGGCGGAGAACTATGGCTACACCTTC
J: TRBJ1-1; D: -; size: -; V: TRBV6-6; CDR3: CASSLQGNLAFF; DNA: TGTGCCAGCAGTTTACAGGGTAACTTGGCTTTCTTT
J: TRBJ1-2; D: -; size: -; V: TRBV4-2; CDR3: CASSQLLWDVYGYTF; DNA: TGTGCCAGCAGCCAACTTCTTTGGGATGTATATGGCTACACCTTC
J: TRBJ1-1; D: -; size: -; V: TRBV29-1; CDR3: CSVWGGSVVTEAFF; DNA: TGCAGCGTTTGGGGGGGGTCCGTCGTCACTGAAGCTTTCTTT
J: TRBJ2-1; D: -; size: once; V: TRBV10-1; CDR3: CASSAAYNEQFF; DNA: TGCGCCAGCAGTGCCGCGTACAATGAGCAGTTCTTC
J: TRBJ2-3; D: -; size: -; V: TRBV30; CDR3: CAWSVKGMGTDTQYF; DNA: TGTGCCTGGAGTGTTAAGGGGATGGGGACAGATACGCAGTATTTT
J: TRBJ1-6; D: -; size: -; V: TRBV5-6; CDR3: CASSFSPPESPLHF; DNA: TGTGCCAGCAGCTTCTCACCCCCGGAATCACCCCTCCACTTT
J: TRBJ2-2; D: TRBD2; size: -; V: TRBV19; CDR3: CASRKGLAGGASGELFF; DNA: TGTGCCAGTAGAAAGGGACTAGCGGGGGGCGCCTCCGGGGAGCTGTTTTTT
J: TRBJ1-6; D: -; size: once; V: TRBV4-1; CDR3: CASSQEPTGLVSPLHF; DNA: TGCGCCAGCAGCCAAGAGCCCACAGGGTTAGTTTCACCCCTCCACTTT
J: TRBJ2-1; D: TRBD1; size: -; V: TRBV6-1; CDR3: CASSDRGPNEQFF; DNA: TGTGCCAGCAGCGACAGGGGGCCTAATGAGCAGTTCTTC
J: TRBJ1-5; D: -; size: -; V: TRBV19; CDR3: CASSIKRGRGNQPQHF; DNA: TGTGCCAGTAGTATCAAGCGGGGTCGAGGCAATCAGCCCCAGCATTTT
J: TRBJ2-1; D: -; size: -; V: TRBV11-2; CDR3: CASSLGSRGDEQFF; DNA: TGTGCCAGCAGCTTAGGGTCTCGGGGCGATGAGCAGTTCTTC
J: TRBJ1-2; D: -; size: -; V: TRBV7-8; CDR3: CASSLEGTQPNYGYTF; DNA: TGTGCCAGCAGCTTAGAAGGGACGCAGCCGAACTATGGCTACACCTTC
J: TRBJ2-2; D: -; size: -; V: TRBV19; CDR3: CASSIWIWGANTGELFF; DNA: TGTGCCAGTAGTATTTGGATATGGGGGGCGAACACCGGGGAGCTGTTTTTT
J: TRBJ2-7; D: -; size: -; V: TRBV15; CDR3: CATSRGTTGIQYEQYF; DNA: TGTGCCACCAGCAGAGGCACGACGGGGATCCAATACGAGCAGTACTTC
J: TRBJ2-5; D: -; size: -; V: TRBV11-2; CDR3: CASSLKVLEETQYF; DNA: TGTGCCAGCAGCTTAAAAGTTTTGGAGGAGACCCAGTACTTC
J: TRBJ1-5; D: -; size: -; V: TRBV6-5; CDR3: CASSYVGPYQPQHF; DNA: TGTGCCAGCAGTTACGTGGGCCCCTATCAGCCCCAGCATTTT
J: TRBJ1-1; D: -; size: -; V: TRBV5-8; CDR3: CASSLWGNTEAFF; DNA: TGTGCCAGCAGCTTATGGGGAAACACTGAAGCTTTCTTT
J: TRBJ2-1; D: TRBD1; size: -; V: TRBV7-3; CDR3: CASSQGQGKNNEQFF; DNA: TGTGCCAGCAGCCAGGGACAGGGGAAGAACAATGAGCAGTTCTTC
J: TRBJ2-7; D: -; size: -; V: TRBV27; CDR3: CASSTPRTTRYEQYF; DNA: TGTGCCAGCAGTACTCCACGGACGACCCGCTACGAGCAGTACTTC
J: TRBJ2-3; D: -; size: -; V: TRBV6-1; CDR3: CASIPAGTDTQYF; DNA: TGTGCCAGCATTCCCGCCGGCACAGATACGCAGTATTTT
J: TRBJ2-7; D: -; size: -; V: TRBV7-6; CDR3: CASSEETVSSYEQYF; DNA: TGTGCCAGCAGCGAAGAGACAGTAAGTTCCTACGAGCAGTACTTC
J: TRBJ2-2; D: TRBD1; size: -; V: TRBV2; CDR3: CATRATGQVNTGELFF; DNA: TGTGCCACGAGGGCCACAGGACAGGTCAACACCGGGGAGCTGTTTTTT
J: TRBJ1-1; D: -; size: -; V: TRBV27; CDR3: CASSLMSAKNTEAFF; DNA: TGTGCCAGCAGTTTAATGTCGGCAAAGAACACTGAAGCTTTCTTT
J: TRBJ1-1; D: TRBD1; size: -; V: TRBV7-8; CDR3: CASMGQTLAEAFF; DNA: TGTGCCAGCATGGGACAGACTCTTGCTGAAGCTTTCTTT
J: TRBJ2-2; D: TRBD2; size: -; V: TRBV30; CDR3: CALASGGWAGELFF; DNA: TGTGCCCTCGCTAGCGGGGGATGGGCCGGGGAGCTGTTTTTT
J: TRBJ1-1; D: TRBD1; size: -; V: TRBV7-2; CDR3: CASYDRGNTEAFF; DNA: TGTGCCAGCTATGACAGGGGGAACACTGAAGCTTTCTTT
J: TRBJ2-5; D: TRBD1; size: -; V: TRBV28; CDR3: CASTPEDREETQYF; DNA: TGTGCCAGCACCCCCGAGGACAGGGAAGAGACCCAGTACTTC
J: TRBJ1-1; D: -; size: -; V: TRBV6-5; CDR3: CASRYGGDTEAFF; DNA: TGTGCCAGCAGATACGGGGGCGACACTGAAGCTTTCTTT
J: TRBJ1-2; D: TRBD1; size: once; V: TRBV6-5; CDR3: CASSLGQGSGYTF; DNA: TGTGCCAGCAGCCTTGGACAGGGGAGCGGCTACACCTTC
J: TRBJ2-7; D: -; size: -; V: TRBV11-2; CDR3: CASSLQGGKAYEQYF; DNA: TGTGCCAGCAGCTTGCAGGGGGGAAAGGCCTACGAGCAGTACTTC
J: TRBJ1-6; D: -; size: -; V: TRBV5-1; CDR3: CASSPGRALHF; DNA: TGCGCCAGCAGCCCCGGCAGGGCCCTCCACTTT
J: TRBJ1-5; D: -; size: -; V: TRBV10-3; CDR3: CAISGAERNQPQHF; DNA: TGTGCCATCAGTGGTGCAGAACGCAATCAGCCCCAGCATTTT
J: TRBJ1-5; D: -; size: -; V: TRBV9; CDR3: CASSVSTGSQPQHF; DNA: TGTGCCAGCAGCGTAAGCACAGGGAGTCAGCCCCAGCATTTT
J: TRBJ1-1; D: TRBD1; size: -; V: TRBV6-5; CDR3: CASSFFGQGGEAFF; DNA: TGTGCCAGCAGTTTCTTCGGACAGGGAGGTGAAGCTTTCTTT
J: TRBJ2-6; D: -; size: -; V: TRBV2; CDR3: CASSPTASGANVLTF; DNA: TGTGCCAGCAGCCCGACCGCGAGTGGGGCCAACGTCCTGACTTTC
J: TRBJ1-5; D: TRBD1; size: -; V: TRBV6-6; CDR3: CASYDYGGTDNQPQHF; DNA: TGTGCCAGCTATGACTATGGGGGGACAGACAATCAGCCCCAGCATTTT
J: TRBJ2-1; D: -; size: -; V: TRBV7-2; CDR3: CASSLEQGNEQFF; DNA: TGTGCCAGCAGCTTAGAACAGGGCAATGAGCAGTTCTTC
J: TRBJ1-1; D: -; size: -; V: TRBV27; CDR3: CASSLWGGGTEAFF; DNA: TGTGCCAGCAGTTTATGGGGCGGGGGCACTGAAGCTTTCTTT
J: TRBJ2-7; D: TRBD1; size: -; V: TRBV13; CDR3: CASSILSGQGSYEQYF; DNA: TGTGCCAGCAGCATCCTATCGGGACAGGGTTCCTACGAGCAGTACTTC
J: TRBJ1-4; D: -; size: -; V: TRBV6-5; CDR3: CASSTLDSHNEKLFF; DNA: TGTGCCAGCAGTACCCTGGACAGCCATAATGAAAAACTGTTTTTT
J: TRBJ1-5; D: TRBD1; size: -; V: TRBV6-4; CDR3: CASSEQGAGQPQHF; DNA: TGTGCCAGCAGTGAACAGGGGGCTGGTCAGCCCCAGCATTTT
J: TRBJ2-3; D: -; size: -; V: TRBV18; CDR3: CASSPGLPSSTDTQYF; DNA: TGTGCCAGCTCACCAGGGCTTCCTAGCAGCACAGATACGCAGTATTTT
J: TRBJ1-1; D: -; size: once; V: TRBV4-3; CDR3: CASSQGRNTEAFF; DNA: TGCGCCAGCAGCCAAGGTAGAAACACTGAAGCTTTCTTT